This is a list of T cell receptor beta chains from one sample in a study of breast tumors, draining lymph nodes, adjacent tissues. TCRdb re-analysed the multiplex PCR reads in MiXCR, keeping a single row per CDR3 protein. The profile shows fewer than 150,000 distinct CDR3 sequences, 21% of them singletons. Sequencing was done on a sample of axillary lymph node tissue. These receptors were collected from a female donor with breast cancer. Some clones in this sample may be carry-over from other donors' samples. CDR3s include the opening cysteine and the closing phenylalanine or tryptophan. Fields, in order: V gene, J gene, clone size, D gene, CDR3 DNA, CDR3 protein. The D gene is left open where the match is weak. Size is stated for part of the rows, as once, few or many counts, or as a class when the clone is expanded.

v_gene: TRBV10-1
j_gene: TRBJ2-5
abundance: many
d_gene: TRBD2
CDR3nt: TGCGCCAGCAGTGAGGATCCTAGCGGAGGCCAGTACTTC
CDR3aa: CASSEDPSGGQYF

v_gene: TRBV28
j_gene: TRBJ2-7
abundance: NA
d_gene: NA
CDR3nt: TGTGCCAGCTGCCTCACGGACAGACACTACGAGCAGTACTTC
CDR3aa: CASCLTDRHYEQYF

v_gene: TRBV5-6
j_gene: TRBJ2-5
abundance: many
d_gene: NA
CDR3nt: TGTGCCAGCAGCTTTACAGGGTTAGAGGCCCAGTACTTC
CDR3aa: CASSFTGLEAQYF

v_gene: TRBV11-2
j_gene: TRBJ2-1
abundance: many
d_gene: NA
CDR3nt: TGTGCCAGCAGCTTAGATGAGCGGGCGGGCGGAAATGAGCAGTTCTTC
CDR3aa: CASSLDERAGGNEQFF

v_gene: TRBV5-1
j_gene: TRBJ2-3
abundance: many
d_gene: TRBD2
CDR3nt: TGCGCCAGCAGCTTGAGCCAGGCCGGGACTAGCGGGAGGGCCTTTTCGCAGTATTTT
CDR3aa: CASSLSQAGTSGRAFSQYF

v_gene: TRBV28
j_gene: TRBJ2-1
abundance: many
d_gene: NA
CDR3nt: TGTGCCAGCAGGGGAGGGGGGGTTTCCTACAATGAGCAGTTCTTC
CDR3aa: CASRGGGVSYNEQFF

v_gene: TRBV20-1
j_gene: TRBJ2-5
abundance: NA
d_gene: NA
CDR3nt: TGCAGTGTCTCTATGTGGCCAAGGGAAGAGACCCAGTACTTC
CDR3aa: CSVSMWPREETQYF

v_gene: TRBV29-1
j_gene: TRBJ1-2
abundance: many
d_gene: TRBD1
CDR3nt: TGCAGCGTTGTGTTGGGACAGGGGATTGGCTACACCTTC
CDR3aa: CSVVLGQGIGYTF

v_gene: TRBV6-5
j_gene: TRBJ2-7
abundance: many
d_gene: NA
CDR3nt: TGTGCCAGCAGTTACCAATCACAGGGATACGAGCAGTACTTC
CDR3aa: CASSYQSQGYEQYF

v_gene: TRBV5-1
j_gene: TRBJ2-2
abundance: many
d_gene: NA
CDR3nt: TGCGCCAGCAGCCCGGGTGGGGCCGGGGAGCTGTTTTTT
CDR3aa: CASSPGGAGELFF

v_gene: TRBV19
j_gene: TRBJ2-2
abundance: NA
d_gene: NA
CDR3nt: TGTGCCAGTAGTATGGGGGGAGCCGGGGAGCTGTTTTTT
CDR3aa: CASSMGGAGELFF

v_gene: TRBV7-2
j_gene: TRBJ1-5
abundance: many
d_gene: NA
CDR3nt: TGTGCCAGCAGCGCATACAATCAGCCCCAGCATTTT
CDR3aa: CASSAYNQPQHF

v_gene: TRBV5-1
j_gene: TRBJ2-7
abundance: many
d_gene: TRBD1
CDR3nt: TGCGCCAGCAGCCCCGACAGGGGCTACGAGCAGTACTTC
CDR3aa: CASSPDRGYEQYF

v_gene: TRBV2
j_gene: TRBJ1-4
abundance: few
d_gene: NA
CDR3nt: TGTGCCAGCAGTCGACTGGGAACTAATGGAAAACTGTTTTTT
CDR3aa: CASSRLGTNGKLFF

v_gene: TRBV4-1
j_gene: TRBJ2-2
abundance: many
d_gene: NA
CDR3nt: TGCGCCAGCAGCGGACTCCCGGGTACCGGGGAGCTGTTTTTT
CDR3aa: CASSGLPGTGELFF

v_gene: TRBV5-1
j_gene: TRBJ1-3
abundance: many
d_gene: NA
CDR3nt: TGCGCCAGCAGCCTGGGAGAAGGGCCCTCTGGAAACACCATATATTTT
CDR3aa: CASSLGEGPSGNTIYF

v_gene: TRBV19
j_gene: TRBJ2-7
abundance: many
d_gene: TRBD1
CDR3nt: TGTGCCAGCAGTATAGTGGGGACAGGGTCCTACGAGCAGTACTTC
CDR3aa: CASSIVGTGSYEQYF

v_gene: TRBV19
j_gene: TRBJ2-1
abundance: NA
d_gene: TRBD2
CDR3nt: TGTGCCAGTAGTACGGGACTAGCGGGAGGGTGCTACAATGAGCAGTTCTTC
CDR3aa: CASSTGLAGGCYNEQFF

v_gene: TRBV4-2
j_gene: TRBJ2-7
abundance: many
d_gene: NA
CDR3nt: TGTGCCAGCAGCCAAGTTGAGGCCTCCTCCTACGAGCAGTACTTC
CDR3aa: CASSQVEASSYEQYF

v_gene: TRBV29-1
j_gene: TRBJ1-2
abundance: many
d_gene: NA
CDR3nt: TGCAGCGAGGGCGGCTACACCTTC
CDR3aa: CSEGGYTF

v_gene: TRBV28
j_gene: TRBJ2-7
abundance: few
d_gene: TRBD1
CDR3nt: TGTGCCAGCAGTTCGGACAGGGGATACTACGAGCAGTACTTC
CDR3aa: CASSSDRGYYEQYF

v_gene: TRBV5-1
j_gene: TRBJ1-6
abundance: many
d_gene: NA
CDR3nt: TGCGCCAGCAGCTCGGACAGTTCCGGTTCACCCCTCCACTTT
CDR3aa: CASSSDSSGSPLHF

v_gene: TRBV24-1
j_gene: TRBJ2-1
abundance: many
d_gene: NA
CDR3nt: TGTGCCACCAGTGATTTGGAGGAAGGGGAGCAGTTCTTC
CDR3aa: CATSDLEEGEQFF

v_gene: TRBV10-3
j_gene: TRBJ1-6
abundance: NA
d_gene: TRBD1
CDR3nt: TGTGCCATCAGGCAGACCGACAGGGGGGGGAATTCACCCCTCCACTTT
CDR3aa: CAIRQTDRGGNSPLHF

v_gene: TRBV11-3
j_gene: TRBJ2-1
abundance: few
d_gene: TRBD2
CDR3nt: TGTGCCAGCAGCCTACAAACGGGACTAGCGGGTCTCGGTGAGCAGTTCTTC
CDR3aa: CASSLQTGLAGLGEQFF

v_gene: TRBV20-1
j_gene: TRBJ2-5
abundance: many
d_gene: TRBD2
CDR3nt: TGCAGTGCTAGAGATCCTAGCGGGAGGGCCGGAGGAGAGACCCAGTACTTC
CDR3aa: CSARDPSGRAGGETQYF

v_gene: TRBV20-1
j_gene: TRBJ1-5
abundance: many
d_gene: TRBD1
CDR3nt: TGCAGTGCTAGAGTACCGGGACAGGGGCCCCCTTATAGCAATCAGCCCCAGCATTTT
CDR3aa: CSARVPGQGPPYSNQPQHF

v_gene: TRBV29-1
j_gene: TRBJ2-7
abundance: many
d_gene: TRBD1
CDR3nt: TGCAGCGTTGAAGGCTCGGGACAGGGGTATGCACAGCAGTACTTC
CDR3aa: CSVEGSGQGYAQQYF

v_gene: TRBV9
j_gene: TRBJ1-3
abundance: many
d_gene: NA
CDR3nt: TGTGCCAGCAGCGTAGCCTTAGGGCTTGGAAACACCATATATTTT
CDR3aa: CASSVALGLGNTIYF

v_gene: TRBV28
j_gene: TRBJ2-1
abundance: few
d_gene: TRBD2
CDR3nt: TGTGCCAGCAGCACCCCTACCGGGACTAGGGGGTTCTTC
CDR3aa: CASSTPTGTRGFF